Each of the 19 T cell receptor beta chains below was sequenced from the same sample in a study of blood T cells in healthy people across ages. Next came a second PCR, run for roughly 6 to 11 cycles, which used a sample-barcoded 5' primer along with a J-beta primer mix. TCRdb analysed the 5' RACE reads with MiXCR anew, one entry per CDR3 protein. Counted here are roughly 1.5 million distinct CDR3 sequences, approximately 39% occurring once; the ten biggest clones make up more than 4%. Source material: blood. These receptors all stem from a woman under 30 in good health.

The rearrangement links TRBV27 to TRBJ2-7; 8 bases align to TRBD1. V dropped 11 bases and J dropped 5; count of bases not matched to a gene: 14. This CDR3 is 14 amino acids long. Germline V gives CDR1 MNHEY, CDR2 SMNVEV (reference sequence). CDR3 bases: TGTGCCGTAGCCCCCCACAGGGGGTCCAACGAGCAGTACTTC. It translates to CAVAPHRGSNEQYF.

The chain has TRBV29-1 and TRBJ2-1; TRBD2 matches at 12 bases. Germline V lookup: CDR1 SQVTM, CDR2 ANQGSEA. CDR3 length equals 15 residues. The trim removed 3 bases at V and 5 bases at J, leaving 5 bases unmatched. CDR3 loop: CSVEPASGGDNEQFF. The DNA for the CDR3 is TGCAGCGTTGAGCCGGCTAGCGGGGGGGACAATGAGCAGTTCTTC.

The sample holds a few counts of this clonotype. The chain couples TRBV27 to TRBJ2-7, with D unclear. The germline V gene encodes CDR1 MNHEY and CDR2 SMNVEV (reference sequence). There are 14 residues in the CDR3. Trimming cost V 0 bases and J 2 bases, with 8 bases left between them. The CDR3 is CASSLSNYPYEQYF. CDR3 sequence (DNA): TGTGCCAGCAGTTTATCGAACTACCCCTACGAGCAGTACTTC.

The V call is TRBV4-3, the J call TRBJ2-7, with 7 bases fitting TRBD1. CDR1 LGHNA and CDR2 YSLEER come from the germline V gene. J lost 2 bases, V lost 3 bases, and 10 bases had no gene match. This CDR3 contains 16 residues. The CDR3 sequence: CASSHDGTESTYEQYF. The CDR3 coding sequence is TGCGCCAGCAGCCACGATGGGACAGAAAGCACCTACGAGCAGTACTTC.

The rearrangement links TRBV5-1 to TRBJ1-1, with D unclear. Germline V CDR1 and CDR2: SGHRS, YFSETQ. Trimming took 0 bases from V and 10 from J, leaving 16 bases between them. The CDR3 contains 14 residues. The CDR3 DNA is TGCGCCAGCAGCTTGGTTCCGGGCCCCCCGCGAGCTTTCTTT. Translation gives CASSLVPGPPRAFF.

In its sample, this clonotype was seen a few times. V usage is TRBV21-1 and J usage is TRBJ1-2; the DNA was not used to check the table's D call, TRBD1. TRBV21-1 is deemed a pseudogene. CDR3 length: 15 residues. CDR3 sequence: CASSDGAPPFYGYTF. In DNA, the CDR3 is TGTGCCAGCAGCGACGGGGCGCCTCCATTCTATGGCTACACCTTC.

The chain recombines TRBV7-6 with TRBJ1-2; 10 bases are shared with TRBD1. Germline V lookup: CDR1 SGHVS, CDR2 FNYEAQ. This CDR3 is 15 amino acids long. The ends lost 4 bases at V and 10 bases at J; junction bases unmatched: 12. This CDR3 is CASSSRRGTGESYTF. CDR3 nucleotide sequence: TGTGCCAGCAGCTCTCGCCGGGGGACAGGGGAATCCTACACCTTC.

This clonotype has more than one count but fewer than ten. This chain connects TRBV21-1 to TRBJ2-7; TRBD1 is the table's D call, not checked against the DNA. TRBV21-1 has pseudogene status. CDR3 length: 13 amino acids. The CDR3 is CASSNGGRNEQYF. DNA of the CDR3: TGTGCCAGCAGCAACGGGGGCAGGAACGAGCAGTACTTC.

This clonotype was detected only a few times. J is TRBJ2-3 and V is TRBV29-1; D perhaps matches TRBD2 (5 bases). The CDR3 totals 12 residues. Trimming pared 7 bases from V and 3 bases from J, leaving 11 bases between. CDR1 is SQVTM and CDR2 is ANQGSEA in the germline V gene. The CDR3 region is CSELEATDTQYF. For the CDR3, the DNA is TGCAGCGAGCTGGAGGCAACAGATACGCAGTATTTT.

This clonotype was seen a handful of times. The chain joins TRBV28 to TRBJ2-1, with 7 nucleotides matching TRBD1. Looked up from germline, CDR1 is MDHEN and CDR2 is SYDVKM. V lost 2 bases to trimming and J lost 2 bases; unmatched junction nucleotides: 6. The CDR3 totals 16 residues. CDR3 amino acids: CASSLGDSGAYNEQFF. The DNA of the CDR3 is TGTGCCAGCAGTTTAGGGGACAGCGGAGCCTACAATGAGCAGTTCTTC.

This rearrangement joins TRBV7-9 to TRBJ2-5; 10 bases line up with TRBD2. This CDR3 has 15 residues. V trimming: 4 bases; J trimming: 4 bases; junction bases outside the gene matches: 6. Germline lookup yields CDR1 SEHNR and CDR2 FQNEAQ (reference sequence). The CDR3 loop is CASSSDLAGAETQYF. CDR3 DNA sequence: TGTGCCAGCAGCTCTGACCTAGCGGGAGCAGAGACCCAGTACTTC.

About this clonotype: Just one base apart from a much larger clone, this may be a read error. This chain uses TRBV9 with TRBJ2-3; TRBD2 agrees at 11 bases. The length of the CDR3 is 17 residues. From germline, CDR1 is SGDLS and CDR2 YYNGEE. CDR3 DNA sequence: TGTGCCAGCAGCGTAGCTGAAACTAGCGGGAGTTCAGATGCGCAGTATTTT. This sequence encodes CASSVAETSGSSDAQYF.

The CDR3 sequence is CSARDPQSAKNIQYF. The CDR3, as DNA: TGCAGTGCTAGAGATCCACAGTCAGCCAAAAACATTCAGTACTTC. The chain combines TRBV20-1 with TRBJ2-4, with D unresolved. The CDR3 covers 15 residues. The V end was cut by 0 bases, the J end by 0 bases, with 9 bases between. CDR1 is DFQATT, CDR2 SNEGSKA, per germline (reference sequence).

CDR3 coding DNA: TGCAGTGCTGAGTCCGGGACACAACCCTCCTACGAGCAGTACTTC. Translation gives CSAESGTQPSYEQYF. The J gene is TRBJ2-7, the V gene TRBV20-1; weak D call: TRBD1 (6 bases). V was clipped by 5 bases and J by 0 bases, with 17 bases between them. CDR1 DFQATT and CDR2 SNEGSKA come from the germline V gene (reference sequence). This CDR3 region has 15 residues.

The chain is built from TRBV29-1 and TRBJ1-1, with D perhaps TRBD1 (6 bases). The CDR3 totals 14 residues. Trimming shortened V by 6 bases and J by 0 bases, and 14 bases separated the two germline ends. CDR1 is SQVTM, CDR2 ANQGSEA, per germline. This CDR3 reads CSVHPTGMNTEAFF. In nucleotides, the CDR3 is TGCAGCGTGCACCCAACAGGGATGAACACTGAAGCTTTCTTT.

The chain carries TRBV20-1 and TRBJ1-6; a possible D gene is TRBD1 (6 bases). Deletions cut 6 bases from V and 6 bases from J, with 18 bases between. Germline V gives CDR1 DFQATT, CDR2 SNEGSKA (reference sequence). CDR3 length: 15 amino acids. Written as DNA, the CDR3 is TGCAGTGCGCCACGACGGGGGGCCGGTAATTCACCCCTCCACTTT. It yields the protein CSAPRRGAGNSPLHF.

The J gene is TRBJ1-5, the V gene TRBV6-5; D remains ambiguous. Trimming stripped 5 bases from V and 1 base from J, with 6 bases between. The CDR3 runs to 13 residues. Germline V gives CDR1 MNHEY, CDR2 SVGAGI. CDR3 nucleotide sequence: TGTGCCAGCAGTAAAAGAAGCAATCAGCCCCAGCATTTT. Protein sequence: CASSKRSNQPQHF.

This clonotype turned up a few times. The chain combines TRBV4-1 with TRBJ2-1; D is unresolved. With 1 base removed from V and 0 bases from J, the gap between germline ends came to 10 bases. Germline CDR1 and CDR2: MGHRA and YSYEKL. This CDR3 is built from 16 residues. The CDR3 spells CASSQGVESSYNEQFF. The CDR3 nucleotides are TGCGCCAGCAGCCAAGGTGTAGAGAGCTCCTACAATGAGCAGTTCTTC.

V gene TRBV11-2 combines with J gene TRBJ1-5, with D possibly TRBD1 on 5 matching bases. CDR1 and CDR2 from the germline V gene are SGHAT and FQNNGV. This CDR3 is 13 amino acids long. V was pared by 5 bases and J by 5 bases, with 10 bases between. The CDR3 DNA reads TGTGCCAGCAGCCCTGGGGGTTATCAGCCCCAGCATTTT. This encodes CASSPGGYQPQHF.